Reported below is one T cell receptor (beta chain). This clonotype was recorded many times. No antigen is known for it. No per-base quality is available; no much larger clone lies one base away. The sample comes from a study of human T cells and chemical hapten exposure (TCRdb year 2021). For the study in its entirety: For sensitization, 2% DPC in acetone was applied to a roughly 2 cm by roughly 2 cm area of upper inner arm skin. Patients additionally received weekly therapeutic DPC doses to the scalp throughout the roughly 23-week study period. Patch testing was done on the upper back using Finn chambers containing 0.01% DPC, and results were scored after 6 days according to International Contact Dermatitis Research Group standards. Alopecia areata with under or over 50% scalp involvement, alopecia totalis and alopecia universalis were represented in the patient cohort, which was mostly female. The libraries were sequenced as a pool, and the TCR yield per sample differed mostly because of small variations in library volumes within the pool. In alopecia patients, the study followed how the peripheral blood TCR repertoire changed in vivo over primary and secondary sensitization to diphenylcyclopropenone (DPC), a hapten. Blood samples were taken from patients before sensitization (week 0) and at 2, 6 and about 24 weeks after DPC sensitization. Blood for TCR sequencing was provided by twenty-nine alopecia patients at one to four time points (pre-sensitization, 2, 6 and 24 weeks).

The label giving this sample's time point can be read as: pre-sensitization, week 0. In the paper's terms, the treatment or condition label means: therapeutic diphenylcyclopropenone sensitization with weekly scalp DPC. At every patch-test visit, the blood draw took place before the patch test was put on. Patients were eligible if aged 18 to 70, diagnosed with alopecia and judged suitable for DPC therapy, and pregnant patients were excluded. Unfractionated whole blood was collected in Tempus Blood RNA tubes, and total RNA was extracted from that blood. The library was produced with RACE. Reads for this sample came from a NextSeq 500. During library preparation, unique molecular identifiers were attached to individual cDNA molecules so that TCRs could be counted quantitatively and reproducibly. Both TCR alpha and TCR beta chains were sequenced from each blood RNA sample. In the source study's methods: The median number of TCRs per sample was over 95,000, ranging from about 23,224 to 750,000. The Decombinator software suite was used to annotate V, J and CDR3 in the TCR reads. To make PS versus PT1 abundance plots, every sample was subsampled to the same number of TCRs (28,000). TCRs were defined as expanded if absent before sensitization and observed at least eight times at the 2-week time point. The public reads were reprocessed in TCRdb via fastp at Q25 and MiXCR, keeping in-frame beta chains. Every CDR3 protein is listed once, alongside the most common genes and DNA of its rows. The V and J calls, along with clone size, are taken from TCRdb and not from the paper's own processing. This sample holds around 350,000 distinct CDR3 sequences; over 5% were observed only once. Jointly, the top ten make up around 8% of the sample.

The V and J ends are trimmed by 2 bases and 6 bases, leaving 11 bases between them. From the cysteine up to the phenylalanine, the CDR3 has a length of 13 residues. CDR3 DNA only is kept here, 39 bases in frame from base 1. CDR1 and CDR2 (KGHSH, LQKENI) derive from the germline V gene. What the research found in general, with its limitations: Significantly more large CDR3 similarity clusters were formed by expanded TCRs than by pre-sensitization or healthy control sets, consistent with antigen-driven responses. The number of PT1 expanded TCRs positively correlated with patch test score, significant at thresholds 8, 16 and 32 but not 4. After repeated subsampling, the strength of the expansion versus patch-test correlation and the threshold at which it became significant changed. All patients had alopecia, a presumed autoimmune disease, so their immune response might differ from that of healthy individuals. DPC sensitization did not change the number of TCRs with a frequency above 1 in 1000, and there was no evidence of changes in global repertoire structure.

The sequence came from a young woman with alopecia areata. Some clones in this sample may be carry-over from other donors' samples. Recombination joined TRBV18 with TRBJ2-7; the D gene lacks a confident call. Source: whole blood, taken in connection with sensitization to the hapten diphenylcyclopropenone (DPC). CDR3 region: CASSPLESTEQYF. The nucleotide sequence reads TGTGCCAGCTCACCATTAGAGTCTACCGAGCAGTACTTC.